The next 6 T cell receptor beta chains were all read from a single sample in a study of blood T cell repertoires in COVID-19. Clones were read by immunoSEQ multiplex PCR, and TCRdb kept only the in-frame ones, dropping some. Seen here are about 310,000 clones, over 75% observed once, and the top ten hold roughly 8%. Sequenced input: peripheral blood. These receptors all come from a woman in her 50s who had recovered from COVID-19.

This clone appeared a single time. The rearrangement uses TRBV2 and TRBJ2-3; D not certain. The V gene lost 0 bases and the J gene lost 5 bases, with 6 bases spanning the gap. The CDR3 length is 13 residues. From germline, CDR1 is SNHLY and CDR2 FYNNEI. CDR3 sequence: CASSEARRDTQYF. The CDR3 DNA reads TGTGCCAGCAGTGAAGCGCGGAGAGATACGCAGTATTTT.

The chain recombines TRBV4-3 with TRBJ2-7; no firm D call. There are 14 residues in the CDR3. Looked up from germline, CDR1 is LGHNA and CDR2 is YSLEER. V dropped 1 base and J dropped 0 bases, with 7 bases sitting between them. The CDR3 sequence is CASSQGLNSYEQYF. The DNA for the CDR3 is TGCGCCAGCAGCCAAGGGCTTAACTCCTACGAGCAGTACTTC.

V and J are TRBV7-8 and TRBJ2-5; D is unclear. CDR3 size: 13 residues. V was cut by 2 bases and J by 5 bases, with 9 bases left in between. The germline CDR1 and CDR2 sequences are SGHVS and FQNEAQ. CDR3 protein: CASSLSLDETQYF. CDR3 nucleotide sequence: TGTGCCAGCAGCTTATCTCTAGATGAGACCCAGTACTTC.

The chain employs TRBV2 and TRBJ2-1, with TRBD2 identical over 13 bases. V was clipped by 6 bases and J by 6 bases; unmatched bases: 2. This CDR3 comprises 14 residues. In germline, CDR1 is SNHLY, CDR2 FYNNEI. This CDR3 reads CASRTSGGANEQFF. In DNA, the CDR3 is TGTGCCAGCAGAACTAGCGGGGGGGCCAATGAGCAGTTCTTC.

The chain uses TRBV5-1 and TRBJ2-7; D remains unclear. V lost 4 bases and J lost 2, with 16 bases in between. The CDR3 totals 15 residues. Germline V CDR1 and CDR2: SGHRS, YFSETQ. This CDR3 is CASSPTTSQPYEQYF. The DNA of the CDR3 is TGCGCCAGCAGCCCAACTACGTCCCAACCCTACGAGCAGTACTTC.

CDR3 nucleotide sequence: TGTGCCAGCGAGAACCCAGGGTCCGGGGCCAACGTCCTGACTTTC. Translating it yields CASENPGSGANVLTF. The V and J genes are TRBV28 and TRBJ2-6; D is possibly TRBD1 (5 bases). This CDR3 has 15 amino acids. In germline, CDR1 is MDHEN, CDR2 SYDVKM. V dropped 8 bases and J dropped 4 bases, with 15 bases sitting between them.